This TCR beta chain comes out of a study of blood T cell repertoires in COVID-19. In the study overall: Italy, Spain and the United States were the sources of the convalescent and acute COVID-19 samples. T cells, B-cell-depleted T cells, or PBMCs provided the cDNA or gDNA that served as material.

Source study methods: Nucleated cell counts were estimated from reference gene primer amplification. TCRdb's table, derived via immunoSEQ multiplex PCR, lists solely in-frame clones and lacks some. V and J calls and clone size follow that table, whereas D and trimming were derived from the DNA. The sample includes about 41,000 clones, around 80% of them seen just once. After removal of 6 bases from V and 3 bases from J, the junction contained 6 bases not matched to a gene. Germline V gives CDR1 MNHEY, CDR2 SVGAGI. CDR3 length: 15 amino acids. The chain uses TRBV6-5 and TRBJ2-3; TRBD2 aligns across 10 bases. This TCR was recovered from a woman of 80 years or more with active or convalescent COVID-19. The material sequenced was peripheral blood. The CDR3 protein is CASSGPSGRTDTQYF. In DNA, the CDR3 is TGTGCCAGCAGCGGTCCTAGCGGGAGAACAGATACGCAGTATTTT.